The rows below give T cell receptor beta chains drawn from one sample of a study of blood T cell repertoires in COVID-19. Here immunoSEQ multiplex PCR was the method, and the copy in TCRdb shows in-frame clones only, minus some. The top ten clones hold approximately 3.4% of a sample with roughly 100,000 clones, approximately 83% of them seen once. Sequences were obtained from peripheral blood. These receptors came from a woman older than 75 with active or convalescent COVID-19. The CDR3 runs from the conserved cysteine through the conserved F or W. Each record gives: V gene, J gene, clone size, D gene, CDR3 DNA, CDR3 protein. A D gene is named only where the DNA matches it firmly. Clone sizes are given selectively: once, few, many, or a class where the clone is expanded.

>TRBV7-9|TRBJ1-4|.|.
TGTGCCGGCACACAGGGTCAGGATGAAAAACTGTTTTTT
CAGTQGQDEKLFF
>TRBV4-3|TRBJ2-7|.|TRBD1
TGCGCCAGCAGCCAAGACGGGACAGGGGCTTCCTACGAGCAGTACTTC
CASSQDGTGASYEQYF
>TRBV27|TRBJ2-1|few|TRBD2
TGTGCCAGCAGTAGACTAGCGGGAGGCGCTGGCCACAATGAGCAGTTCTTC
CASSRLAGGAGHNEQFF
>TRBV13|TRBJ1-2|.|.
TGTGCCAGCAGCTTACAGGGCACGAGGGGCTACACCTTC
CASSLQGTRGYTF
>TRBV2|TRBJ1-2|many|.
TGTGCCAGCAGCCTTAGACAACGCCAGGGCTATGGCTACACCTTC
CASSLRQRQGYGYTF
>TRBV6-5|TRBJ2-7|.|TRBD2
TGTGCCAGCAGTTACAGGCGGGAGGGCCTTTACGAGCAGTACTTC
CASSYRREGLYEQYF
>TRBV28|TRBJ1-4|.|.
TGTGCCAGCAGTTTATATACGTCGGGAAAACTGTTTTTT
CASSLYTSGKLFF
>TRBV7-2|TRBJ2-7|.|TRBD2
TGTGCCAGCAGCTCCTCCGGGACTAGCAGTTACGAGCAGTACTTC
CASSSSGTSSYEQYF
>TRBV6-4|TRBJ1-5|.|TRBD1
TGTGCCAGTCAACCCAGGGACAGGACGAAAGACCAGCATTTT
CASQPRDRTKDQHF
>TRBV6-2/TRBV6-3|TRBJ1-4|once|.
TGTGCCAGCAGTTATTCTGACAGGCGTAATGAAAAACTGTTTTTT
CASSYSDRRNEKLFF
>TRBV30|TRBJ1-5|.|TRBD1
TGTGCCTGGAATCCCGGGACAGGGAATAATCAGCCCCAGCATTTT
CAWNPGTGNNQPQHF
>TRBV24-1|TRBJ1-1|.|.
TGTGCCACCAGTGGGGCCGACAACAAGAACACTGAAGCTTTCTTT
CATSGADNKNTEAFF
>TRBV28|TRBJ1-6|.|.
TGTGCCAGCAGTCTATGGGTAGGATCAGTGGGACTTAATTCACCCCTCCACTTT
CASSLWVGSVGLNSPLHF
>TRBV15|TRBJ1-4|many|TRBD1
TGTGCCACCAGCAGAGATGGGGACAGGAGTGAAAAACTGTTTTTT
CATSRDGDRSEKLFF
>TRBV5-4|TRBJ1-4|once|.
TGTGCCAGCAGCTCCGACAGCATCGGTGGGCTGTTTTTT
CASSSDSIGGLFF
>TRBV19|TRBJ2-7|few|TRBD1
TGTGCCAGTAGTATGGGAGGACAGGGGCTTTGGGAGCAGTACTTC
CASSMGGQGLWEQYF
>TRBV7-9|TRBJ1-2|once|.
TGTGCCAGCAGCGTGTTGGGCGAATTTGATAACTATGGCTACACCTTC
CASSVLGEFDNYGYTF
>TRBV28|TRBJ1-2|.|.
TGTGCCAGCAGTCGACACCGTTCTAACTATGGCTACACCTTC
CASSRHRSNYGYTF
>TRBV2|TRBJ2-3|.|.
TGTGCCAGCAGTCACACCCCGGGACTGCTAGATACGCAGTATTTT
CASSHTPGLLDTQYF
>TRBV28|TRBJ2-7|.|.
TGTGCCAGCAGAACGACGATCGGACTTAATACTTTCGAGCAGTACTTC
CASRTTIGLNTFEQYF